The 17 T cell receptor beta chains listed next were all sequenced from one sample in a study of cytomegalovirus exposure and HLA in healthy donors. The PCR ran on 60 Vbeta and 13 Jbeta primers. Sequencing used immunoSEQ multiplex PCR; TCRdb keeps in-frame clones, though not all of them. Among over 250,000 clones listed, 65% to 85% were seen once. Sequencing was performed on PBMCs. The receptors were gathered from a female donor in good health and CMV-seronegative.

The chain's CDR3 is CASSLDLGTYEQYF. The CDR3 DNA sequence: TGCGCCAGCAGCTTGGACCTGGGCACCTACGAGCAGTACTTC. The V gene is TRBV5-1, the J gene TRBJ2-7, with D hard to call. Germline loops: CDR1 SGHRS, CDR2 YFSETQ. CDR3 length: 14 residues. V was trimmed by 0 bases and J by 2 bases, leaving 9 bases between them. The full variable domain, with the rest looked up from reference TRBV5-1 and TRBJ2-7, is KAGVTQTPRYLIKTRGQQVTLSCSPISGHRSVSWYQQTPGQGLQFLFEYFSETQRNKGNFPGRFSGRQFSNSRSEMNVSTLELGDSALYLCASSLDLGTYEQYFGPGTRLTVT.

The chain couples TRBV4-1 to TRBJ2-5; no clear D. Germline V CDR1 and CDR2: MGHRA, YSYEKL. The CDR3 is made up of 14 amino acids. V was cut by 3 bases and J by 5 bases, with 13 bases left in between. CDR3 sequence (DNA): TGCGCCAGCAGCCAGGCCCTGCTGTCCGAGACCCAGTACTTC. Protein product: CASSQALLSETQYF.

The V gene is TRBV2, the J gene TRBJ2-7, with D hard to call. V lost 4 bases to trimming and J lost 6 bases, with 10 bases between them. Germline CDR1 is SNHLY and CDR2 is FYNNEI. The CDR3 consists of 12 residues. CDR3 sequence (DNA): TGTGCCAGCAGTGTAGAGACGGGCGAGCAGTACTTC. Protein product: CASSVETGEQYF.

The chain combines TRBV7-9 with TRBJ2-7; D is uncertain. The germline CDR1 and CDR2 sequences are SEHNR and FQNEAQ (reference sequence). V was clipped by 1 base and J by 4 bases, with 8 bases between them. This CDR3 contains 13 residues. CDR3 residues: CASSLDRVYEQYF. In DNA, the CDR3 is TGTGCCAGCAGCTTAGACAGAGTATACGAGCAGTACTTC.

This clone was observed a few times. The rearrangement uses TRBV7-2 and TRBJ2-6; D is undetermined. V shed 2 bases and J shed 6 bases, with 8 bases lying between them. This CDR3 has 14 residues. Germline V gene data show CDR1 as SGHTA and CDR2 as FQGNSA. This chain's CDR3 is CASSLNRAANVLTF. In DNA, the CDR3 is TGTGCCAGCAGCTTAAACAGAGCGGCCAACGTCCTGACTTTC.

This clone was seen only a few times. The chain links TRBV5-1 to TRBJ2-1; 14 positions match TRBD2. This CDR3 is built from 14 residues. After removal of 4 bases from V and 9 bases from J, the junction contained 3 bases not matched to a gene. CDR1 is SGHRS, CDR2 YFSETQ, per germline. The CDR3 here is CASSGTSGSSEQFF. In DNA, the CDR3 is TGCGCCAGCAGCGGGACTAGCGGGAGTAGTGAGCAGTTCTTC.

The CDR3 spells CASRNGQPQETQYF. The CDR3 region has the DNA TGCGCCAGCAGAAACGGACAGCCACAAGAGACCCAGTACTTC. The rearrangement uses TRBV10-1 and TRBJ2-5; D is perhaps TRBD1 (6 bases). CDR3 size: 14 residues. Germline values: CDR1 WNHNN, CDR2 SYGVQD (reference sequence). The V end lost 6 bases, the J end lost 2 bases, and 13 bases lay between the germline ends.

In its sample, this clone was seen a few times. This sequence joins TRBV19 and TRBJ2-5; D unresolved. Trimming cost V 2 bases and J 2 bases, with 6 bases left between them. Looked up from germline, CDR1 is LNHDA and CDR2 is SQIVND (reference sequence). This CDR3 spans 13 amino acids. The DNA for the CDR3 is TGTGCCAGTAGTATACTCAGACAAGAGACCCAGTACTTC. Its protein product is CASSILRQETQYF.

The V call is TRBV6-5, the J call TRBJ2-5; 10 nucleotides match TRBD1. V was clipped by 5 bases and J by 5 bases; unmatched bases: 8. Looked up from germline, CDR1 is MNHEY and CDR2 is SVGAGI. The CDR3 spans 15 residues. The CDR3 spells CASSNRQGAGETQYF. The CDR3, as DNA: TGTGCCAGCAGTAACAGACAGGGGGCAGGGGAGACCCAGTACTTC.

V usage is TRBV5-8 and J usage is TRBJ1-1; 7 bases align to TRBD1. V lost 7 bases and J lost 11; bases outside the gene matches: 11. The CDR3 runs to 12 residues. Germline lookup yields CDR1 SGHTS and CDR2 YDEGEE. Here the CDR3 reads CASRNGQDRAFF. CDR3 coding DNA: TGTGCCAGCCGAAACGGACAGGATCGGGCTTTCTTT.

The CDR3 region is CASSSYRGEYGYTF. Here the CDR3 DNA reads TGTGCCAGCAGTTCATACAGGGGTGAATATGGCTACACCTTC. This chain connects TRBV27 to TRBJ1-2, with 7 bases lining up with TRBD1. The CDR3 loop spans 14 amino acids. Germline loops: CDR1 MNHEY, CDR2 SMNVEV (reference sequence). V gave up 4 bases and J gave up 5 bases; unmatched junction bases: 7.

The chain has TRBV28 and TRBJ1-2; 11 bases are shared with TRBD1. Germline V CDR1 and CDR2: MDHEN, SYDVKM. The CDR3 runs to 13 residues. V shed 7 bases, J shed 8 bases, and the junction held 6 bases outside the gene matches. In nucleotides, the CDR3 is TGTGCCAGCACCCCGCGGACAGGGGGCGGCTACACCTTC. Translation gives CASTPRTGGGYTF.

The chain links TRBV6-5 to TRBJ1-6; D unclear. V was clipped by 2 bases and J by 1 base, with 9 bases between them. The CDR3 sequence is 16 residues long. The germline V gene encodes CDR1 MNHEY and CDR2 SVGAGI. CDR3 region: CASSYKLRSYNSPLHF. CDR3 nucleotides: TGTGCCAGCAGTTACAAGCTGCGTTCCTATAATTCACCCCTCCACTTT.

This rearrangement joins TRBV19 to TRBJ2-3; 12 bases are a match to TRBD2. The CDR3 consists of 14 residues. Germline V gene sequence: CDR1 LNHDA, CDR2 SQIVND (reference sequence). With 9 bases clipped from V and 6 bases from J, the junction kept 7 bases outside the gene matches. The CDR3: CASSASGRADTQYF. The DNA for the CDR3 is TGTGCCAGCTCAGCTAGCGGGAGGGCGGATACGCAGTATTTT.

The V call is TRBV28, the J call TRBJ2-3; TRBD2 matches at 13 bases. The J segment lost 0 bases and the V segment lost 6 bases, leaving 6 bases of the junction unmatched. CDR1 and CDR2 (germline): MDHEN, SYDVKM. The CDR3 is made up of 17 amino acids. This CDR3 is CASSGLAGVVSTDTQYF. The CDR3 DNA reads as TGTGCCAGCAGCGGACTAGCGGGGGTAGTAAGCACAGATACGCAGTATTTT.

As for this clone: An end of the junction differs from the germline gene, which may be a read error. The rearrangement joins TRBV4-1 to TRBJ1-4, with 9 nucleotides matching TRBD1. CDR1 and CDR2 (germline): MGHRA, YSYEKL. The CDR3 is 16 residues long. The DNA of the CDR3 is TGCGTCAGCAGCCAACAGGGGGCCGGGACTAATGAAAAACTGTTTTTT. This sequence encodes CVSSQQGAGTNEKLFF.

The chain carries TRBV5-1 and TRBJ2-3, with 10 bases lining up with TRBD2. There are 16 residues in the CDR3. The V gene end was trimmed by 0 bases and the J gene end by 1 base; junction bases not matched to a gene: 2. The germline V gene encodes CDR1 SGHRS and CDR2 YFSETQ. The CDR3 reads CASSLAGTSGTDTQYF. The CDR3 bases are TGCGCCAGCAGCTTGGCCGGGACTAGCGGCACAGATACGCAGTATTTT.